The 27 T cell receptor beta chains below were found in one sample sequenced in a study of blood T cell repertoires in COVID-19 (TCRdb year 2020). Library method: the immunoSEQ multiplex PCR assay. TCRdb took over this immuneACCESS table, retaining in-frame rearrangements with V and J assigned. Such tables are incomplete; in checked studies, under half of the missing clones stem from an unresolved V gene, and the remainder is unexplained. Within this sample are 100,000 or so clones, with around 87% of them counted one time only. The top ten hold around 3% of the sample. Sequencing was performed on peripheral blood. Receptor source: a man between 45 and 60 years old with active or convalescent COVID-19.

The chain couples TRBV24-1 to TRBJ2-1; the match to TRBD1 covers 9 bases. Germline-derived CDR1 and CDR2 are KGHDR and SFDVKD. CDR3 size: 15 residues. V lost 5 bases and J lost 7; bases outside the gene matches: 8. The CDR3 DNA reads as TGTGCCACCAGTGCAAAACAGGGGGCAAGGAATGAGCAGTTCTTC. Translated, it gives CATSAKQGARNEQFF.

This clone was detected only once. The J gene is TRBJ2-5, the V gene TRBV27, with a possible D match to TRBD2 (6 bases). Per germline, CDR1 MNHEY and CDR2 SMNVEV (reference sequence). CDR3 length: 13 residues. Trimming took 3 bases from V and 4 from J, leaving 9 bases between them. The CDR3 protein is CASSFLEGETQYF. DNA of the CDR3: TGTGCCAGCAGTTTCCTGGAGGGAGAGACCCAGTACTTC.

J is TRBJ1-4 and V is TRBV6-4, with 8 nucleotides matching TRBD1. Germline-derived CDR1 and CDR2 are MRHNA and SNTAGT. The CDR3 covers 16 residues. The V gene end was trimmed by 5 bases and the J gene end by 3 bases; junction bases not matched to a gene: 8. CDR3 amino acids: CASSRTGTGANEKLFF. The CDR3 DNA reads TGTGCCAGCAGTCGAACAGGGACAGGAGCTAATGAAAAACTGTTTTTT.

The V and J genes are TRBV5-8 and TRBJ2-2, with TRBD1 matching 8 bases. Per germline, CDR1 SGHTS and CDR2 YDEGEE. J lost 5 bases, V lost 0 bases, and 0 bases had no gene match. This CDR3 has 14 residues. CDR3 region: CASSLGTGTGELFF. CDR3 DNA: TGTGCCAGCAGCTTGGGGACAGGGACCGGGGAGCTGTTTTTT.

The genes are TRBV6-5 and TRBJ2-7; 8 bases line up with TRBD2. The CDR3 loop spans 15 amino acids. With 0 bases clipped from V and 0 bases from J, the junction kept 1 base outside the gene matches. Germline CDR1 is MNHEY and CDR2 is SVGAGI. The CDR3 spells CASSYSREGSYEQYF. The CDR3, as DNA: TGTGCCAGCAGTTACTCACGGGAGGGCTCCTACGAGCAGTACTTC.

The gene calls are TRBV2 and TRBJ2-1; D not certain. CDR1 and CDR2 from the germline V gene are SNHLY and FYNNEI. Trimming left V 10 bases short and J 0 bases short, with 13 bases between. The CDR3 covers 14 residues. The CDR3 DNA is TGTGCCATAAATATGCATAGCTCCTACAATGAGCAGTTCTTC. Amino acids: CAINMHSSYNEQFF.

The chain couples TRBV3-1 (or the pseudogene TRBV3-2) to TRBJ2-2, with 9 bases fitting TRBD1. This CDR3 has 16 amino acids. With 3 bases clipped from V and 3 bases from J, the junction kept 5 bases outside the gene matches. The germline gives CDR1 LGHDT, CDR2 YNNKEL (reference sequence). CDR3: CASSHTGTGYTGELFF. The CDR3 bases are TGTGCCAGCAGCCATACCGGGACAGGGTACACCGGGGAGCTGTTTTTT.

The CDR3 region is CASRDRWDTEAFF. The CDR3 nucleotides are TGTGCCAGCAGAGACAGATGGGACACTGAAGCTTTCTTT. The chain couples TRBV12-3 or TRBV12-4 to TRBJ1-1; TRBD1 might be the D (5 bases). Trimming pared 6 bases from V and 3 bases from J, leaving 11 bases between. The CDR3 spans 13 residues.

V gene TRBV10-3 combines with J gene TRBJ2-2; 8 bases match TRBD1. This CDR3 contains 15 residues. Germline V lookup: CDR1 ENHRY, CDR2 SYGVKD. Unmatched junction bases numbered 2, after V lost 5 bases and J lost 0 bases. The CDR3 nucleotides are TGTGCCATCAGTCCAGGGGGCGCGAACACCGGGGAGCTGTTTTTT. Encoded protein: CAISPGGANTGELFF.

The chain joins TRBV2 to TRBJ2-2; a possible D gene is TRBD1 (6 bases). Germline CDR1 is SNHLY and CDR2 is FYNNEI. The V end was cut by 8 bases, the J end by 4 bases, with 11 bases between. This CDR3 has 13 amino acids. The chain's CDR3 is CASSRGGTGELFF. The DNA of the CDR3 is TGTGCCAGCTCAAGAGGGGGCACCGGGGAGCTGTTTTTT.

The V and J genes are TRBV21-1 and TRBJ2-7; the DNA was not used to check the table's D call, TRBD1. TRBV21-1 is shown as a pseudogene. CDR3 length equals 14 residues. CDR3 in amino acids: CAGICPGFIHEQYF. CDR3 in DNA: TGTGCCGGAATTTGTCCAGGGTTTATCCACGAGCAGTACTTC.

This chain joins TRBV6-5 and TRBJ1-1; 7 nucleotides line up with TRBD1. V shed 1 base, J shed 4 bases, and the junction held 9 bases outside the gene matches. The CDR3 sequence is 16 residues long. Germline assignment: CDR1 MNHEY and CDR2 SVGAGI. CDR3 protein: CASSYYPGGQGTEAFF. The CDR3 DNA reads TGTGCCAGCAGTTACTACCCAGGGGGTCAGGGCACTGAAGCTTTCTTT.

This clone was seen a single time. The CDR3 spells CASNRQGSETQYF. The CDR3 DNA follows: TGTGCCAGTAATAGACAGGGATCAGAGACCCAGTACTTC. The V call is TRBV19, the J call TRBJ2-5; TRBD1 aligns across 7 bases. Germline CDR1 is LNHDA and CDR2 is SQIVND (reference sequence). V lost 7 bases, J lost 4 bases, and 6 bases stayed unmatched. There are 13 residues in the CDR3.

DNA for the CDR3: TGTGCCAGCAGTGCCGGCGGCGGCTACTATGGCTACACCTTC. Translating it yields CASSAGGGYYGYTF. The J gene is TRBJ1-2, the V gene TRBV28; D is uncertain. Trimming left V 5 bases short and J 3 bases short, with 13 bases between. Per the germline V gene, CDR1 is MDHEN and CDR2 is SYDVKM. The CDR3 has 14 amino acids.

This clone turned up a few times. The chain carries TRBV20-1 and TRBJ1-2; D possibly corresponds to TRBD1 (6 bases). This CDR3 region has 15 residues. The V gene's germline CDR1 is DFQATT and CDR2 SNEGSKA (reference sequence). V was pared by 3 bases and J by 1 base, with 15 bases between. The CDR3 DNA reads as TGCAGTGCTAGTGATGGACAGATACTTAACTATGGCTACACCTTC. Its translation: CSASDGQILNYGYTF.

This clone turned up a few times. This chain joins TRBV7-9 and TRBJ2-7, with 7 nucleotides matching TRBD1. Germline trimming cut 2 bases from V and 6 bases from J; bases unmatched to any gene: 7. This CDR3 contains 14 residues. Germline-derived CDR1 and CDR2 are SEHNR and FQNEAQ (reference sequence). For the CDR3, the DNA is TGTGCCAGCAGCTTAAAACAGACAGGGTTCGAGCAGTACTTC. This codes for CASSLKQTGFEQYF.

The chain is built from TRBV28 and TRBJ1-4; D is ambiguous. Germline V gives CDR1 MDHEN, CDR2 SYDVKM. The CDR3 is made up of 11 amino acids. The ends were cut back, 3 bases at V and 8 bases at J, with 4 bases in the middle. In DNA form, the CDR3 reads TGTGCCAGCAGTTTGCGGGAAAAACTGTTTTTT. Translating it yields CASSLREKLFF.

This rearrangement joins TRBV18 to TRBJ1-1; D is possibly TRBD1 (6 bases). Germline assignment: CDR1 KGHSH and CDR2 LQKENI. The CDR3 has 12 residues. Deletions cut 4 bases from V and 3 bases from J, with 6 bases between. The CDR3 here is CASSRQDTEAFF. The CDR3 coding sequence is TGTGCCAGCTCACGACAGGACACTGAAGCTTTCTTT.

This chain connects TRBV14 to TRBJ1-3; the D gene is possibly TRBD1 (5 bases). Trimming shortened V by 1 base and J by 13 bases, and 14 bases separated the two germline ends. The germline V gene has CDR1 SGHDN and CDR2 FVKESK. The CDR3 loop spans 13 amino acids. The CDR3 is CASSQVWDSKIYF. The CDR3 nucleotides read TGTGCCAGCAGCCAAGTTTGGGACTCAAAGATATATTTT.

V gene TRBV21-1 combines with J gene TRBJ1-3; TRBD1 is the table's D call, not checked against the DNA. TRBV21-1 is a pseudogene segment. The CDR3 consists of 13 residues. CDR3 bases: TGTGCCAGACGACAGGGAGATGGAAACACCATATATTTT. Protein: CARRQGDGNTIYF.

The chain uses TRBV6-5 and TRBJ1-6, with D unclear. This CDR3 spans 14 amino acids. Trimming left V 3 bases short and J 10 bases short, with 13 bases between. Germline CDR1 MNHEY, CDR2 SVGAGI. CDR3 protein: CASSYTRFYSPLHF. CDR3 bases: TGTGCCAGCAGTTATACTAGGTTCTACTCACCCCTCCACTTT.

V gene TRBV6-5 combines with J gene TRBJ2-2; D uncertain. The V gene lost 10 bases and the J gene lost 2 bases, with 17 bases spanning the gap. The CDR3 contains 15 residues. Germline V CDR1 and CDR2: MNHEY, SVGAGI. The CDR3 protein is CATRSVPDNTGELFF. In DNA form, the CDR3 reads TGTGCCACAAGAAGTGTCCCAGATAACACCGGGGAGCTGTTTTTT.

The rearrangement links TRBV30 to TRBJ1-2, with 8 positions matching TRBD1. J gave up 8 bases and V 4 bases, and 9 bases lay outside the gene matches. Germline values: CDR1 GTSNPN, CDR2 SVGIG (reference sequence). CDR3 length equals 13 residues. This CDR3 is CAWTGQGYEGYTF. The CDR3 coding sequence is TGTGCCTGGACCGGACAGGGTTATGAGGGCTACACCTTC.

This chain uses TRBV29-1 with TRBJ1-2; D ambiguous. Trimming stripped 7 bases from V and 10 bases from J, with 19 bases between. CDR3 length: 12 amino acids. Germline assignment: CDR1 SQVTM and CDR2 ANQGSEA. For the CDR3, the DNA is TGCAGCGCCAATGATCCTTCAGAGGACTACACCTTC. Amino acid sequence: CSANDPSEDYTF. The complete variable domain, with remaining parts taken from reference TRBV29-1 and TRBJ1-2, reads SAVISQKPSRDICQRGTSLTIQCQVDSQVTMMFWYRQQPGQSLTLIATANQGSEATYESGFVIDKFPISRPNLTFSTLTVSNMSPEDSSIYLCSANDPSEDYTFGSGTRLTVV.

V is TRBV18 and J is TRBJ2-1, with 7 bases identical to TRBD2. There are 13 residues in the CDR3. Germline V CDR1 and CDR2: KGHSH, LQKENI. V lost 1 base, J lost 8 bases, and 2 bases stayed unmatched. The CDR3 sequence: CASSPRGGDEQFF. The CDR3 DNA is TGTGCCAGCTCACCACGGGGGGGTGATGAGCAGTTCTTC.

The chain carries TRBV7-9 and TRBJ1-1, with D hard to call. The CDR3 runs 14 residues. Germline values: CDR1 SEHNR, CDR2 FQNEAQ (reference sequence). V lost 7 bases to trimming and J lost 0 bases, with 12 bases between them. CDR3 nucleotide sequence: TGTGCCAGCACCAATGGAGGCATGAACACTGAAGCTTTCTTT. This translates into CASTNGGMNTEAFF.

In DNA form, the CDR3 reads TGTGCCAGCAGCCGGCAGGGCCAAGAGACCCAGTACTTC. Translating it yields CASSRQGQETQYF. This sequence joins TRBV5-8 and TRBJ2-5; tentative D call: TRBD1 (5 bases). In germline, CDR1 is SGHTS, CDR2 YDEGEE. This CDR3 region has 13 residues. V was cut by 4 bases and J by 1 base, with 8 bases left in between.